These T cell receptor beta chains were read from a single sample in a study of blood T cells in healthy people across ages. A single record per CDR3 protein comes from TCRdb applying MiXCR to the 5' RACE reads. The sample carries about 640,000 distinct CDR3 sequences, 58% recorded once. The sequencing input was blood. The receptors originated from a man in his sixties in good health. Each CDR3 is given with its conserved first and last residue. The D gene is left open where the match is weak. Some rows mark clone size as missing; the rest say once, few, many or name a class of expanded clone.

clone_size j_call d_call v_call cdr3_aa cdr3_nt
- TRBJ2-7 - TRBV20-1 CGVIGGDGYEQYF TGCGGTGTCATAGGGGGGGATGGCTACGAGCAGTACTTC
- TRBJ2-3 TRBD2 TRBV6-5 CASSYSKGSSGLTQYF TGTGCCAGCAGTTACTCGAAGGGGTCTAGCGGGCTTACGCAGTATTTT
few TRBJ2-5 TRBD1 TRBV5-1 CASSARDREGNEQYF TGCGCCAGCAGCGCTCGGGACAGGGAGGGCAATGAGCAGTACTTC
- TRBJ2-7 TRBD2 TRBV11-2 CASSPQGGGGAYEQYF TGTGCCAGCAGCCCCCAAGGGGGCGGGGGGGCTTACGAGCAGTACTTC
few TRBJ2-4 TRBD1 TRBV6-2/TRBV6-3 CASSYRQGKNIQYF TGTGCCAGCAGTTACCGACAGGGGAAAAACATTCAGTACTTC
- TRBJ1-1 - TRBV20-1 CSATLVTEAFF TGCAGTGCGACACTTGTCACTGAAGCTTTCTTT
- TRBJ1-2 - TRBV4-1 CASSHPDSRKDYGYTF TGCGCCAGCAGCCATCCGGACAGTCGGAAGGACTATGGCTACACCTTC
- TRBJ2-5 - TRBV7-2 CASSRHRVPQETQYF TGTGCCAGCAGCCGCCACAGGGTCCCTCAAGAGACCCAGTACTTC
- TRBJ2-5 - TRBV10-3 CAITSGLQEQYF TGTGCCATCACATCAGGGTTGCAAGAGCAGTACTTC
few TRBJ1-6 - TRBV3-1 CASSQNRVHNSPLHF TGTGCCAGCAGCCAAAACAGGGTACACAATTCACCCCTCCACTTT
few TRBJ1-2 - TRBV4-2 CASSPVTGTGNYGYTF TGTGCCAGCAGCCCAGTAACCGGGACCGGGAACTATGGCTACACCTTC
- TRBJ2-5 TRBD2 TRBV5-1 CASSSPSGGFQETQYF TGCGCCAGCAGCTCCCCTAGCGGGGGGTTCCAAGAGACCCAGTACTTC
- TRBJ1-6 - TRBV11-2 CASSSGRNSPLHF TGTGCCAGCAGCTCCGGACGAAATTCACCCCTCCACTTT
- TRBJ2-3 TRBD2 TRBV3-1 CASSQDKRGGADTQYF TGTGCCAGCAGCCAAGACAAGCGGGGGGGCGCAGATACGCAGTATTTT
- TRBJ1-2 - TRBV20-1 CSAQPPSRGYGYTF TGCAGTGCTCAACCTCCCTCACGAGGCTATGGCTACACCTTC
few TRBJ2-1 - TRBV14 CASSQVGARGEQFF TGTGCCAGCAGCCAAGTGGGGGCGCGGGGTGAGCAGTTCTTC
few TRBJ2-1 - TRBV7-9 CASSSRTRRNEQFF TGTGCCAGCAGCTCAAGGACGCGGAGAAATGAGCAGTTCTTC
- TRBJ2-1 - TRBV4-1 CASGKGPNNEQFF TGCGCCAGTGGCAAGGGGCCTAACAATGAGCAGTTCTTC
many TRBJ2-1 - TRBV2 CASITGTTSYNEQFF TGTGCCAGCATAACCGGCACGACTTCCTACAATGAGCAGTTCTTC
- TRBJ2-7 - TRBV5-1 CASSSGLLGGEQYF TGCGCCAGCAGCTCCGGACTCTTGGGGGGCGAGCAGTACTTC
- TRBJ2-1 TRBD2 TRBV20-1 CSFNGGGEETQFF TGCAGTTTCAATGGCGGGGGGGAAGAGACCCAGTTCTTC
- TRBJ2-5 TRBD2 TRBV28 CASSPLAGGGETQYF TGCGCCAGCAGCCCGTTAGCGGGGGGAGGAGAGACCCAGTACTTC
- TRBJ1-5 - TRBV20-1 CSASSGGEDQPQHF TGCAGTGCTAGTTCCGGGGGAGAAGATCAGCCCCAGCATTTT
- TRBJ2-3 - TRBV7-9 CASSYRQPSTDTQYF TGTGCCAGCAGCTACAGACAGCCTAGCACAGATACGCAGTATTTT
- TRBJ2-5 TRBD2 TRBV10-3 CAISESGLAGSQETQYF TGTGCCATCAGTGAGTCGGGGCTAGCGGGGTCTCAAGAGACCCAGTACTTC
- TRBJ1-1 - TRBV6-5 CASSYSVTWNTEAFF TGTGCCAGCAGTTACAGCGTGACCTGGAACACTGAAGCTTTCTTT
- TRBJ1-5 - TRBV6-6 CASRAYREHQPQHF TGTGCCAGCAGGGCCTACAGGGAACATCAGCCCCAGCATTTT
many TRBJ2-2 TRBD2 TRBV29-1 CSVAVFASGGAGTGELFF TGCAGCGTTGCCGTGTTTGCTAGCGGGGGGGCCGGGACCGGGGAGCTGTTTTTT
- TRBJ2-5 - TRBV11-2 CASSPEPDRPQYF TGTGCCAGCAGCCCCGAACCCGACCGACCCCAGTACTTC
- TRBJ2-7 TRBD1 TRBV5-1 CASSPGTGGYNEQYF TGTGCCAGCTCACCAGGGACAGGGGGGTACAATGAGCAGTACTTC
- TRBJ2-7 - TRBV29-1 CSVLAPAGQESAYEQYF TGCAGCGTTCTAGCCCCGGCGGGGCAGGAGAGCGCCTACGAGCAGTACTTC
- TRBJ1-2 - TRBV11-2 CASSLEPIPLYGYTF TGTGCCAGCAGCTTAGAGCCAATCCCTCTCTATGGCTACACCTTC
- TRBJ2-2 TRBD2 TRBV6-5 CASGDYTTGELFF TGTGCCAGCGGGGACTACACCACCGGGGAGCTGTTTTTT
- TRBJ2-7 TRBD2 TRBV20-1 CSARGTSHFYEQYF TGCAGTGCTAGAGGGACTAGCCACTTCTACGAGCAGTACTTC
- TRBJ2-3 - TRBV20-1 CSASLNTQYF TGCAGTGCTAGCCTCAATACGCAGTATTTT
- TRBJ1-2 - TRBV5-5 CASSSSVGEAYGYTF TGTGCCAGCAGCTCTTCGGTGGGGGAAGCCTATGGCTACACCTTC
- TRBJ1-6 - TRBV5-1 CASSLGSFNNSPLHF TGCGCCAGCAGCTTGGGGTCGTTTAATAATTCACCCCTCCACTTT
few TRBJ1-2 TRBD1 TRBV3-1 CASSQGQGKGGYTF TGTGCCAGCAGCCAAGGACAGGGGAAAGGTGGCTACACCTTC
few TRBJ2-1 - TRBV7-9 CASSLSRGSYNEQFF TGTGCCAGCAGCTTGTCTAGAGGCTCCTACAATGAGCAGTTCTTC
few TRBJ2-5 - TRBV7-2 CASTYIRGVQETQYF TGTGCCAGCACGTATATCAGGGGGGTTCAAGAGACCCAGTACTTC
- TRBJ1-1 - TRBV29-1 CSLNAGNTEAFF TGCAGCCTGAACGCGGGGAACACTGAAGCTTTCTTT
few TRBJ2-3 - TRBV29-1 CSVFLGDLFTDTQYF TGCAGCGTCTTTCTCGGCGACCTCTTCACAGATACGCAGTATTTT